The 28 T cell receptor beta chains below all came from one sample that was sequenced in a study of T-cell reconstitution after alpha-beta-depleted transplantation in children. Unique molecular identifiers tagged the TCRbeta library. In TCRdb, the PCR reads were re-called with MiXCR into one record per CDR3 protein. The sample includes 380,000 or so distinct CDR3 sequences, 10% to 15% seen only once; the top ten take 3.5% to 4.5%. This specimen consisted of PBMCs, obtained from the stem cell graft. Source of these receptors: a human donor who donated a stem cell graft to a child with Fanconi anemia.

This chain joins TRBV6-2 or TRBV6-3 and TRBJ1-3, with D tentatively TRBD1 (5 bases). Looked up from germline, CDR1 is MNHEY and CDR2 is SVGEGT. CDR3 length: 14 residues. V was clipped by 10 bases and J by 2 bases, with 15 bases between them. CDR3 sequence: CAIRQSGTGNTIYF. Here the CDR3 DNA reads TGTGCCATACGACAGTCCGGGACTGGAAACACCATATATTTT.

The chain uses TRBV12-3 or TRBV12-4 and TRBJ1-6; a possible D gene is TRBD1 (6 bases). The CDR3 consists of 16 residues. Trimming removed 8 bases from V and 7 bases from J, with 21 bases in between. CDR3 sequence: CASSRPRGRPNSPLHF. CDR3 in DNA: TGTGCCAGCTCCAGACCCAGGGGACGGCCCAATTCACCCCTCCACTTT.

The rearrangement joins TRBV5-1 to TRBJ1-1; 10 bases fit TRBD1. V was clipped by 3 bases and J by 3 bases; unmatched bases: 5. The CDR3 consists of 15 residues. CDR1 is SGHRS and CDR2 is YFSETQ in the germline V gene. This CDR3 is CASSWGDRGDTEAFF. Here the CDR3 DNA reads TGCGCCAGCAGCTGGGGGGACAGGGGAGACACTGAAGCTTTCTTT.

CDR3 sequence reads: CATSSDRRGSLDNEQFF. CDR3 nucleotide sequence: TGTGCCACCAGCAGCGACCGTAGGGGGTCCCTGGACAATGAGCAGTTCTTC. The chain carries TRBV15 and TRBJ2-1; D might be TRBD1 (6 bases). V lost 3 bases and J lost 5, with 20 bases in between. CDR1 LNHNV and CDR2 YYDKDF come from the germline V gene (reference sequence). CDR3 length: 17 amino acids.

This CDR3 reads CASSLMALGVGSYNEQFF. The CDR3 bases are TGTGCCAGCAGTTTAATGGCCCTTGGGGTGGGGTCCTACAATGAGCAGTTCTTC. The V and J genes are TRBV11-2 and TRBJ2-1; D is uncertain. The CDR3 has 18 residues. The germline V gene has CDR1 SGHAT and CDR2 FQNNGV. Trimming cost V 6 bases and J 1 base, with 22 bases left between them. The variable domain in full, completed from reference TRBV11-2 and TRBJ2-1, reads EAGVAQSPRYKIIEKRQSVAFWCNPISGHATLYWYQQILGQGPKLLIQFQNNGVVDDSQLPKDRFSAERLKGVDSTLKIQPAKLEDSAVYLCASSLMALGVGSYNEQFFGPGTRLTVL.

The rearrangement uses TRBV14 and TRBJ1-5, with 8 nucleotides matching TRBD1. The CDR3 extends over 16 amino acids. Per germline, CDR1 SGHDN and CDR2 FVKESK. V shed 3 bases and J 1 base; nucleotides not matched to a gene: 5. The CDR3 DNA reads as TGTGCCAGCAGCCAGGCCCGGACAGGGAGCAATCAGCCCCAGCATTTT. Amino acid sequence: CASSQARTGSNQPQHF.

As DNA, the CDR3 is TGTGCCACCAGTTCCGAAGCGGGACAGTTAAATGAAAAACTGTTTTTT. Translated, it gives CATSSEAGQLNEKLFF. The rearrangement joins TRBV15 to TRBJ1-4; 7 bases agree with TRBD1. Trimming took 6 bases from V and 5 from J; bases not matched to a gene: 12. The germline CDR1 and CDR2 sequences are LNHNV and YYDKDF (reference sequence). The CDR3 covers 16 residues.

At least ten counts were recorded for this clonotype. The chain's CDR3 is CASSLGGGSDTQYF. For the CDR3, the DNA is TGTGCCAGCAGTTTAGGCGGGGGGTCAGATACGCAGTATTTT. This chain uses TRBV12-3 or TRBV12-4 with TRBJ2-3, with 8 bases that match TRBD2. This CDR3 spans 14 amino acids. Trimming took 1 base from V and 4 from J; bases not matched to a gene: 1.

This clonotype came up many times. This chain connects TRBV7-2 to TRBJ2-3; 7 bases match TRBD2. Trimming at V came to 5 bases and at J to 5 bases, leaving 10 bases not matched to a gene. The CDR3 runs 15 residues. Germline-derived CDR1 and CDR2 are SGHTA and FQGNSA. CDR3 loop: CASSPGFGGGDTQYF. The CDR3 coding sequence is TGTGCCAGCAGCCCGGGTTTTGGCGGGGGAGATACGCAGTATTTT.

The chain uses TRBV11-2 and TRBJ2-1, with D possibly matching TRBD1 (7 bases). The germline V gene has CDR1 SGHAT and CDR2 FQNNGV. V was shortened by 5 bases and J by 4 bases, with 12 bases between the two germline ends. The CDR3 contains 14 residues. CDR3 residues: CASSAPGGYNEQFF. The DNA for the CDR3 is TGTGCCAGCAGCGCCCCAGGGGGGTACAATGAGCAGTTCTTC.

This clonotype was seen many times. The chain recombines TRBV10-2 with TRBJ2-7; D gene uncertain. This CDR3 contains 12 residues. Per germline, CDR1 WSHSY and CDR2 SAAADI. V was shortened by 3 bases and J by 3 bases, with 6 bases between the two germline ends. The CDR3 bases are TGCGCCAGCAGTGACCCCTACTACGAGCAGTACTTC. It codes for CASSDPYYEQYF.

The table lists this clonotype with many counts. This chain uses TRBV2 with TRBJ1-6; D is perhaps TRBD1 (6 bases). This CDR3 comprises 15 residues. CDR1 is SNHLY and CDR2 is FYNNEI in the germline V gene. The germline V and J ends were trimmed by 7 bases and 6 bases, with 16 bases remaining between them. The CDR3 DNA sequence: TGTGCCAGCACCCTAGGGGGACTCGGTAATTCACCCCTCCACTTT. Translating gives CASTLGGLGNSPLHF.

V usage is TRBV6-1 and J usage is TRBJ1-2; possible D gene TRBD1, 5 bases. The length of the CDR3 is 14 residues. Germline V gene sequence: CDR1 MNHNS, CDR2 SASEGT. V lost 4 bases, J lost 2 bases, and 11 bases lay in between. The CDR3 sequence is CASSGAQGNYGYTF. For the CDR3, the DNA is TGTGCCAGCAGTGGGGCCCAGGGAAACTATGGCTACACCTTC.

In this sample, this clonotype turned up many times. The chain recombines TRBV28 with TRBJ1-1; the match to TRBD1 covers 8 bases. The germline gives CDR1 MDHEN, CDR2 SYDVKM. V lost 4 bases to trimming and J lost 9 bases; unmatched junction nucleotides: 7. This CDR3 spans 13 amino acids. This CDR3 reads CASSSEDRGKAFF. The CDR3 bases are TGTGCCAGCAGTTCCGAAGACAGGGGTAAAGCTTTCTTT.

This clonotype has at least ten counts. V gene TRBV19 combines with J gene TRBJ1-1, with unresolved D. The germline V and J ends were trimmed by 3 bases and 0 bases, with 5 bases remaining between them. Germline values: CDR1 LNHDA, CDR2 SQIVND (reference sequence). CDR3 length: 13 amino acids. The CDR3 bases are TGTGCCAGTAGTATGTATATGAACACTGAAGCTTTCTTT. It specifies CASSMYMNTEAFF.

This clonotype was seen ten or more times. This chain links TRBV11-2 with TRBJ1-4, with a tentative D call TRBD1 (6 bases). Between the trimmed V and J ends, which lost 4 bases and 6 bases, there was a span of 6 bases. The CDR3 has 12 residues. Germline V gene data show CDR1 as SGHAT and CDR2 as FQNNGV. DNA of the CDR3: TGTGCCAGCAGCTCAGGGGATGAAAAACTGTTTTTT. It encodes CASSSGDEKLFF.

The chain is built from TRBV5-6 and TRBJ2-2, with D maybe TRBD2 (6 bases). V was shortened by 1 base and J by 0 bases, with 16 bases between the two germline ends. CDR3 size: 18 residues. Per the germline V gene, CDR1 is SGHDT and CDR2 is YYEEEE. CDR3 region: CASSLLGGHAANTGELFF. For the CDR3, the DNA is TGTGCCAGCAGCTTGCTGGGAGGACATGCCGCGAACACCGGGGAGCTGTTTTTT. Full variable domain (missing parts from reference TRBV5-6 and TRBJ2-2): DAGVTQSPTHLIKTRGQQVTLRCSPKSGHDTVSWYQQALGQGPQFIFQYYEEEERQRGNFPDRFSGHQFPNYSSELNVNALLLGDSALYLCASSLLGGHAANTGELFFGEGSRLTVL.

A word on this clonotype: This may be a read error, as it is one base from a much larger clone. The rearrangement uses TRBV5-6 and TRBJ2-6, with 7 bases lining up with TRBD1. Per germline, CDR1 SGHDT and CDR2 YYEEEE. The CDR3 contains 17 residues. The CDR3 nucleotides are TGTGCCAGCAGCTTAGAACAGGGGATTTTTGGGGCCAACGTCGTGACTTTC. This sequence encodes CASSLEQGIFGANVVTF.

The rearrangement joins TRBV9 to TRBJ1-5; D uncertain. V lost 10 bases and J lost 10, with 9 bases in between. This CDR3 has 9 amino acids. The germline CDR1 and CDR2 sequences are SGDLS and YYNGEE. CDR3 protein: CAQYYPQHF. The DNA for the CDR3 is TGTGCCCAATATTATCCCCAGCATTTT. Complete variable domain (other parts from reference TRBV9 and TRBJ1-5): DSGVTQTPKHLITATGQRVTLRCSPRSGDLSVYWYQQSLDQGLQFLIQYYNGEERAKGNILERFSAQQFPDLHSELNLSSLELGDSALYFCAQYYPQHFGDGTRLSIL.

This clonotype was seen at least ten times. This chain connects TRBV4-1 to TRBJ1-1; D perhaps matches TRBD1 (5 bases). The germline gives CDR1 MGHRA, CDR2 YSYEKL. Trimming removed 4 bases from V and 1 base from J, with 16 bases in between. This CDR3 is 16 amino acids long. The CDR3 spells CASSRTNQGTNTEAFF. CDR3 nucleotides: TGCGCCAGCAGCCGAACCAACCAGGGCACGAACACTGAAGCTTTCTTT.

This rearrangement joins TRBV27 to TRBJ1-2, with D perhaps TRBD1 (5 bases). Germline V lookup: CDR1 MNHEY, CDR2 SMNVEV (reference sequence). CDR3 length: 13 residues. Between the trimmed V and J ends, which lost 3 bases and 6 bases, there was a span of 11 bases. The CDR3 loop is CASSFGGNDGYTF. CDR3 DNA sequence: TGTGCCAGCAGTTTTGGGGGTAATGATGGCTACACCTTC.

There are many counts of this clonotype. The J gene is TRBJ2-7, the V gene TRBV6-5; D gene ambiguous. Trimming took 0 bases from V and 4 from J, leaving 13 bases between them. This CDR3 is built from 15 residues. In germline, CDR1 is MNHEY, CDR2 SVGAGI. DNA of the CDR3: TGTGCCAGCAGTTACTCTTCCGGGCAGGCGTACGAGCAGTACTTC. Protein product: CASSYSSGQAYEQYF.

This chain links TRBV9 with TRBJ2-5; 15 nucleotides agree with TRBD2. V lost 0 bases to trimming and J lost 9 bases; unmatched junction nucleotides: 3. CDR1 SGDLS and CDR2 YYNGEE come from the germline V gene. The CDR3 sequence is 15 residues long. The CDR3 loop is CASSVGTSGGEAQYF. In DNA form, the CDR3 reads TGTGCCAGCAGCGTAGGGACTAGCGGGGGGGAGGCCCAGTACTTC.

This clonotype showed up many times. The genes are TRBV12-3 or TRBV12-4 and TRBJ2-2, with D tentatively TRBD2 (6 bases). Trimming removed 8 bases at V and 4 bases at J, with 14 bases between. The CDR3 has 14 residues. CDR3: CASSPGGGTGELFF. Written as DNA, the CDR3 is TGTGCCAGCTCCCCTGGGGGAGGCACCGGGGAGCTGTTTTTT.

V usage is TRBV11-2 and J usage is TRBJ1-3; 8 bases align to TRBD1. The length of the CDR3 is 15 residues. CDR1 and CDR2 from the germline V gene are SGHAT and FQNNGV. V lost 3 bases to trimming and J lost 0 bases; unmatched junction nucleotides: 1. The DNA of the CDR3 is TGTGCCAGCAGCTTGGGACAGGCCTCTGGAAACACCATATATTTT. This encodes CASSLGQASGNTIYF.

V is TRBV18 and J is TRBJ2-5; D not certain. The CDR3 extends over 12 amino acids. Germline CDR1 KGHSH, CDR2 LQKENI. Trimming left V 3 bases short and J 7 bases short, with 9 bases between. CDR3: CASSPGMGTQYF. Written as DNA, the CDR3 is TGTGCCAGCTCACCGGGGATGGGGACCCAGTACTTC.

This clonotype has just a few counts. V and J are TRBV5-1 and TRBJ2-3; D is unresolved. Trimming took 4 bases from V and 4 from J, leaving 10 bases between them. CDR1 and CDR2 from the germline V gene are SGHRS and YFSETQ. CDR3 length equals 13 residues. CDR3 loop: CASSRVGADTQYF. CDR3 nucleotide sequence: TGCGCCAGCAGCAGGGTTGGGGCAGATACGCAGTATTTT.

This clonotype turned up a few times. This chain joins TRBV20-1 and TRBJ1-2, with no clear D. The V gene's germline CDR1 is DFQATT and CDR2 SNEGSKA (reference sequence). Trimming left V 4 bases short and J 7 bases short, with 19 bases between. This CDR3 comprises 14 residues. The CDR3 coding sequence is TGCAGTGCTATGGGGTCGGGGAATTGGTTTGGCTACACCTTC. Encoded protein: CSAMGSGNWFGYTF.